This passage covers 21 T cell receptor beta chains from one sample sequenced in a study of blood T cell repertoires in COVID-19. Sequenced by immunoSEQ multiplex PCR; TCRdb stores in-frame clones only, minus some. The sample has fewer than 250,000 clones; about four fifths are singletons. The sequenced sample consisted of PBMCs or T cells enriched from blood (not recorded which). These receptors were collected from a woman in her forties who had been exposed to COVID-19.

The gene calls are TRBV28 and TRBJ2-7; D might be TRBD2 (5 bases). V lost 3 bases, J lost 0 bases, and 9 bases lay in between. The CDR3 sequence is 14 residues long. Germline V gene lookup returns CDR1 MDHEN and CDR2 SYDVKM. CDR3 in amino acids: CASSLTGLSYEQYF. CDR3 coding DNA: TGTGCCAGCAGTTTGACCGGACTCTCCTACGAGCAGTACTTC.

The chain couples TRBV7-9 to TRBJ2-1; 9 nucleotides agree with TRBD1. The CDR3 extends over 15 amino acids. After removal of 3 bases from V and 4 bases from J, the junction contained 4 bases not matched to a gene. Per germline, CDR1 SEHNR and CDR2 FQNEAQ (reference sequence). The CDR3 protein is CASSLDRGAYNEQFF. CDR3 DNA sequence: TGTGCCAGCAGCTTGGACAGGGGCGCATACAATGAGCAGTTCTTC.

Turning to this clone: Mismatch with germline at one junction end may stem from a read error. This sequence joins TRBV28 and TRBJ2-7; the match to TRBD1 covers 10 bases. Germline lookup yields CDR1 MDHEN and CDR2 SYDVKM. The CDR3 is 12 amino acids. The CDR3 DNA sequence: TGTGCCAGCAGTTCACTATTGGGGACAGGGGCCTTC. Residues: CASSSLLGTGAF.

CDR3 amino acids: CASSYGGRRWGGYTF. The CDR3 coding sequence is TGTGCCAGCAGTTACGGGGGACGGAGGTGGGGTGGCTACACCTTC. The chain employs TRBV27 and TRBJ1-2; D may be TRBD1 (5 bases). The CDR3 sequence is 15 residues long. CDR1 and CDR2 (germline): MNHEY, SMNVEV (reference sequence). The V gene lost 4 bases and the J gene lost 7 bases, with 19 bases spanning the gap.

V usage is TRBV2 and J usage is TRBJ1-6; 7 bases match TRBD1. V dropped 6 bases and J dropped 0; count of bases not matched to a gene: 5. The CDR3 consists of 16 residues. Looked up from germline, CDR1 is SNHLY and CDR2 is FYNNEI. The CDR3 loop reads CASRGTESSYNSPLHF. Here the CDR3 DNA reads TGTGCCAGCAGAGGGACAGAGAGCTCCTATAATTCACCCCTCCACTTT.

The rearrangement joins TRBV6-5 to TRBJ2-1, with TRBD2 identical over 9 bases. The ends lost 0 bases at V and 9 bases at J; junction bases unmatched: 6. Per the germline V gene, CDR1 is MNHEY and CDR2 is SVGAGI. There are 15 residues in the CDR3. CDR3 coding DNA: TGTGCCAGCAGTTACTCCGGCGGGGGGGGAGGTGAGCAGTTCTTC. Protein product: CASSYSGGGGGEQFF.

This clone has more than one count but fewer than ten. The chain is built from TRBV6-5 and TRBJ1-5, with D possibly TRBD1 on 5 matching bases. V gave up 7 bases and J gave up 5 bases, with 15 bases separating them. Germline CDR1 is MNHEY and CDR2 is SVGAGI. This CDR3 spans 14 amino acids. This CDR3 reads CASTRSSGDQPQHF. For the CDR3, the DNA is TGTGCCAGCACCCGATCGTCGGGGGATCAGCCCCAGCATTTT.

The CDR3 here is CASSAPGQGGREQYF. The CDR3 region has the DNA TGTGCCAGCAGCGCCCCGGGACAGGGGGGGAGGGAGCAGTACTTC. The chain joins TRBV5-4 to TRBJ2-7, with 11 bases lining up with TRBD1. The V segment lost 4 bases and the J segment 7 bases; nucleotides outside the gene matches: 10. The V gene's germline CDR1 is SGHNT and CDR2 YYREEE (reference sequence). The CDR3 extends over 15 amino acids.

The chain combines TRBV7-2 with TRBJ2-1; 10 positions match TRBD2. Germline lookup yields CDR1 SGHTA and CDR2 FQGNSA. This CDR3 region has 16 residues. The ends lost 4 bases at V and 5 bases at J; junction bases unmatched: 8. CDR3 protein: CASSSSGTSVNNEQFF. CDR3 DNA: TGTGCCAGCAGCTCTTCCGGGACTAGCGTTAACAATGAGCAGTTCTTC.

CDR3 protein: CASRAQGISGNTIYF. The CDR3 region has the DNA TGTGCCAGCCGCGCACAGGGGATCTCTGGAAACACCATATATTTT. V usage is TRBV5-6 and J usage is TRBJ1-3, with 7 nucleotides matching TRBD1. Losses at the gene ends were 7 bases for V and 0 bases for J; bases not matched to a gene: 7. The CDR3 contains 15 residues. Per the germline V gene, CDR1 is SGHDT and CDR2 is YYEEEE.

CDR3 residues: CASSQDVQFNQPQHF. In DNA, the CDR3 is TGTGCCAGCAGCCAAGATGTACAGTTCAATCAGCCCCAGCATTTT. The V call is TRBV4-2, the J call TRBJ1-5, with D unresolved. Germline CDR1 LGHNA, CDR2 YNFKEQ. CDR3 length: 15 amino acids. Trimming took 0 bases from V and 3 from J, leaving 9 bases between them.

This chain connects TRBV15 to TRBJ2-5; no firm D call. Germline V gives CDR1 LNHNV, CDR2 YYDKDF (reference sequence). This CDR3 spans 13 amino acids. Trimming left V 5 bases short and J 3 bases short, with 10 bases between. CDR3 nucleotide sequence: TGTGCCACCAGCTTAAGACGGGAAGAGACCCAGTACTTC. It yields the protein CATSLRREETQYF.

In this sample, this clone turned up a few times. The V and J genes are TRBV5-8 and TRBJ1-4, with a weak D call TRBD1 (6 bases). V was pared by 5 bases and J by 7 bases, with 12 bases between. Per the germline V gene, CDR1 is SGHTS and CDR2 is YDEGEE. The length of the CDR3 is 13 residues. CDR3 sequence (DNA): TGTGCCAGCAGGTTCGACAGGACTGAAAAACTGTTTTTT. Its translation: CASRFDRTEKLFF.

The CDR3 region has the DNA TGTGCCAGCAGCACACGACAGGGAAAAGGTGGGGCCAACGTCCTGACTTTC. Translating gives CASSTRQGKGGANVLTF. The rearrangement joins TRBV7-2 to TRBJ2-6, with 7 bases fitting TRBD1. This CDR3 has 17 residues. Looked up from germline, CDR1 is SGHTA and CDR2 is FQGNSA. V trimming: 5 bases; J trimming: 3 bases; junction bases outside the gene matches: 10.

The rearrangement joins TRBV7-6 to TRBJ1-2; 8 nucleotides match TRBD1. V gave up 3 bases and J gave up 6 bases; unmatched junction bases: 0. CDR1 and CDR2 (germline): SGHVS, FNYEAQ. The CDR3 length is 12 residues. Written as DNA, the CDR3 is TGTGCCAGCAGCTTGACAGGGGATGGCTACACCTTC. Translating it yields CASSLTGDGYTF.

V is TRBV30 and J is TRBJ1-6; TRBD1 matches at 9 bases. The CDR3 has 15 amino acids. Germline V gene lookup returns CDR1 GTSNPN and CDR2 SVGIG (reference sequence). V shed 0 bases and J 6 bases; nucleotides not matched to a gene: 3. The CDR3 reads CAWSVRQGGNSPLHF. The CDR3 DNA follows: TGTGCCTGGAGTGTCCGACAGGGGGGTAATTCACCCCTCCACTTT. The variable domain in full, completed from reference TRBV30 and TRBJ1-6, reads SQTIHQWPATLVQPVGSPLSLECTVEGTSNPNLYWYRQAAGRGLQLLFYSVGIGQISSEVPQNLSASRPQDRQFILSSKKLLLSDSGFYLCAWSVRQGGNSPLHFGNGTRLTVT.

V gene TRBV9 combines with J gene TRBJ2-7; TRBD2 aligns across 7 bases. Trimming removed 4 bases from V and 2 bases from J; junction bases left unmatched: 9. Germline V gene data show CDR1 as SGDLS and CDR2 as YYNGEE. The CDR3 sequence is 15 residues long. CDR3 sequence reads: CASSPRAGLTYEQYF. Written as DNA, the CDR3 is TGTGCCAGCAGCCCCCGAGCGGGGCTGACCTACGAGCAGTACTTC.

The CDR3 DNA reads as TGTGCTAGTGGATCCGGGACTAGCGGGGGGGTGACAGATACGCAGTATTTT. Translation gives CASGSGTSGGVTDTQYF. V usage is TRBV12-5 and J usage is TRBJ2-3; TRBD2 aligns across 16 bases. Unmatched junction bases numbered 6, after V lost 6 bases and J lost 3 bases. Germline V gene sequence: CDR1 LGHNT, CDR2 FRNRAP. The CDR3 extends over 17 amino acids.

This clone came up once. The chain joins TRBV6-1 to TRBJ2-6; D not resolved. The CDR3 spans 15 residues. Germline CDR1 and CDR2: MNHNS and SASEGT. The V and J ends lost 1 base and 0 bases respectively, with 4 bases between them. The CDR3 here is CASSEDNSGANVLTF. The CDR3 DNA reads TGTGCCAGCAGTGAAGACAACTCTGGGGCCAACGTCCTGACTTTC.

CDR3 in DNA: TGTGCCAGCAAGAATCGGGACTTAGGGGCAGATACGCAGTATTTT. Its protein product is CASKNRDLGADTQYF. This chain joins TRBV6-5 and TRBJ2-3, with D maybe TRBD2 (6 bases). CDR3 length equals 15 residues. Germline CDR1 and CDR2: MNHEY and SVGAGI. V lost 7 bases and J 4 bases, leaving 18 bases between the germline ends.

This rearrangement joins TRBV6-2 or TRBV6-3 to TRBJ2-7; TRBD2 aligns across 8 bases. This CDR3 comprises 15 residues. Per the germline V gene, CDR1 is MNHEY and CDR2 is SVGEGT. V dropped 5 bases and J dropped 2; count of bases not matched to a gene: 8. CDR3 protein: CASSTPGLDTYEQYF. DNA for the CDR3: TGTGCCAGCAGTACTCCGGGACTAGATACCTACGAGCAGTACTTC.